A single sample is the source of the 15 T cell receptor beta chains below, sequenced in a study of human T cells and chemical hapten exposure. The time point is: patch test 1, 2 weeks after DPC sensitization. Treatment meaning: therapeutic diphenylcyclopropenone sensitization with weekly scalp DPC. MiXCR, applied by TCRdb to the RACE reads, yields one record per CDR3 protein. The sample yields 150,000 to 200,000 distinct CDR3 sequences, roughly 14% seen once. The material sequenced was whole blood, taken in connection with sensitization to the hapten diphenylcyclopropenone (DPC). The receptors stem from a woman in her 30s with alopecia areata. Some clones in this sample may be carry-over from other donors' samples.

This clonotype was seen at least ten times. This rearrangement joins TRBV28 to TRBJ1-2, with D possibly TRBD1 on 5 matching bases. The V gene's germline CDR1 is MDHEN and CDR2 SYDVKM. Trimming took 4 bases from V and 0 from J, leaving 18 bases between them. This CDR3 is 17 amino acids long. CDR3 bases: TGTGCCAGCAGTTCCCAGTTGCAGGGATTAACTAACTATGGCTACACCTTC. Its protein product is CASSSQLQGLTNYGYTF.

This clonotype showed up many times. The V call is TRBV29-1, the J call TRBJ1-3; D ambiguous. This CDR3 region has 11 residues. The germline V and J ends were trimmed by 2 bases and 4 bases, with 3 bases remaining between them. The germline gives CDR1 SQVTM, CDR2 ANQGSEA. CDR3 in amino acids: CSVEFGNTIYF. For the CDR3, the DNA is TGCAGCGTTGAATTCGGAAACACCATATATTTT.

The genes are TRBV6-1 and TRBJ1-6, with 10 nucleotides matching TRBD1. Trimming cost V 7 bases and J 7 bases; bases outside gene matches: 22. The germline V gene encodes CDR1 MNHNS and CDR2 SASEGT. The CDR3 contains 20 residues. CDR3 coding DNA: TGTGCCAGCATAAGAGGGGCCGGGACAGGGGCTATGGTTGGCAATTCACCCCTCCACTTT. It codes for CASIRGAGTGAMVGNSPLHF.

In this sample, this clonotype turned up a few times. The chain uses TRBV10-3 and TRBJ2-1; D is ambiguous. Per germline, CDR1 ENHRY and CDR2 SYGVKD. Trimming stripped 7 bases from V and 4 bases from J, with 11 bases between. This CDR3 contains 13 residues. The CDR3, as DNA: TGTGCCATCATTCCGGACGGGTACAATGAGCAGTTCTTC. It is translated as CAIIPDGYNEQFF.

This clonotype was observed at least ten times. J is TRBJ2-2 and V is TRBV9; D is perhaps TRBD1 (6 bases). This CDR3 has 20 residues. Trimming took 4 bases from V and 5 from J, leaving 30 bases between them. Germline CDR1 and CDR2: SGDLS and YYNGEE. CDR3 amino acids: CASSPRIRDKGTWGTGELFF. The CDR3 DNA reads TGTGCCAGCAGCCCACGAATCCGGGACAAGGGGACCTGGGGAACCGGGGAGCTGTTTTTT.

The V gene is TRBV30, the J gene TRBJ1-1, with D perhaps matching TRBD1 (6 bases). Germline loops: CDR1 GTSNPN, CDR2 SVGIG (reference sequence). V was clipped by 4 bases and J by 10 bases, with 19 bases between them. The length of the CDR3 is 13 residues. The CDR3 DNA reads TGTGCCTGGACCCCGGACAGTCCTTCTGGAGCTTTCTTT. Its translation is CAWTPDSPSGAFF.

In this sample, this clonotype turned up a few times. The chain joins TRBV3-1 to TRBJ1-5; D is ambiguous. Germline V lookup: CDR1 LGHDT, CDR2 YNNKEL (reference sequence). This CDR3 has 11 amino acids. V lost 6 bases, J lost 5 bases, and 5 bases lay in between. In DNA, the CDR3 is TGTGCCAGCAGACCCCATCAGCCCCAGCATTTT. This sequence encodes CASRPHQPQHF.

The CDR3 loop is CASRRGTSGNNEQFF. The CDR3 nucleotides read TGTGCCAGCAGGCGTGGGACTAGTGGAAACAATGAGCAGTTCTTC. This chain links TRBV28 with TRBJ2-1; 8 bases align to TRBD2. The V and J ends lost 6 bases and 5 bases, in that order; junction bases with no gene match: 9. CDR1 MDHEN and CDR2 SYDVKM come from the germline V gene. The CDR3 totals 15 residues.

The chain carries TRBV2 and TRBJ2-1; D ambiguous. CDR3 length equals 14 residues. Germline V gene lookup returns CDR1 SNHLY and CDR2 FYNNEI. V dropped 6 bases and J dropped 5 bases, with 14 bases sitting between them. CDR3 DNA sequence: TGTGCCAGCAGCGACCTGGACGGAAACAATGAGCAGTTCTTC. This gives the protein CASSDLDGNNEQFF.

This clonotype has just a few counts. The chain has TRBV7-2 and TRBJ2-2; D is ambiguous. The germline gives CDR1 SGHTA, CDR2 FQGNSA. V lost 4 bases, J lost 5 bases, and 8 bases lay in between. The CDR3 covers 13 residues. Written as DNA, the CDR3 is TGTGCCAGCAGCTATACGTGGACCGGGGAGCTGTTTTTT. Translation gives CASSYTWTGELFF.

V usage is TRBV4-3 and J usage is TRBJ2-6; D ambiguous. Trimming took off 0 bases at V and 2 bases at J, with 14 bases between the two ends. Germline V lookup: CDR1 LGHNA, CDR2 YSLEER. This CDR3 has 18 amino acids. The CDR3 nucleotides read TGCGCCAGCAGCCAAGATGGTCCAGGTGGCACTGGGGCCAACGTCCTGACTTTC. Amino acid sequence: CASSQDGPGGTGANVLTF.

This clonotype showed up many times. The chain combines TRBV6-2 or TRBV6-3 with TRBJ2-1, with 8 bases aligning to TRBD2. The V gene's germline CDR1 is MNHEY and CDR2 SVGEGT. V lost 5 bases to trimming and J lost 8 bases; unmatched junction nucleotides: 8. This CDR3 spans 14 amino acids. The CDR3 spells CASSVAGPGDEQFF. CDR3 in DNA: TGTGCCAGCAGTGTAGCGGGGCCCGGGGATGAGCAGTTCTTC.

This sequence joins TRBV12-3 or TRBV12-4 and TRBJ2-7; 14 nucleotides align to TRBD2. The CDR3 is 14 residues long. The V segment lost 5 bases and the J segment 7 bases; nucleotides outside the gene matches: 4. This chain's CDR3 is CASSTGLAGVEQYF. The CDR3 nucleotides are TGTGCCAGCAGTACGGGACTAGCGGGAGTTGAGCAGTACTTC.

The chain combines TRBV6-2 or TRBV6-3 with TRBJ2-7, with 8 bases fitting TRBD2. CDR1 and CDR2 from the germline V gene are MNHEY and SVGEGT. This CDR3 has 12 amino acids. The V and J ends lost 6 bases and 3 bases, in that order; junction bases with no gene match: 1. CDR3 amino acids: CASRRGDYEQYF. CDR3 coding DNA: TGTGCCAGCAGGCGGGGGGACTACGAGCAGTACTTC.

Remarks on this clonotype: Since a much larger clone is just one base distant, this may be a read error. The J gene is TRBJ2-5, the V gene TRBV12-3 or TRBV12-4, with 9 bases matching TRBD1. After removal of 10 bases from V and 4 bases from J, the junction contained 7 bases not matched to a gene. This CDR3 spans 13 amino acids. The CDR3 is CANGGTGRETQYF. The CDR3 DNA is TGTGCCAACGGCGGGACAGGGCGAGAGACCCAGTACTTC.